Listed below are T cell receptor beta chains from one sample, sequenced in a study of blood T cell repertoires in COVID-19. Sequencing was performed with immunoSEQ multiplex PCR; in TCRdb, only in-frame clones are kept and a portion is missing. The data contain about 150,000 clones, around four fifths of them singletons. The specimen sequenced was PBMCs or T cells enriched from blood (not recorded which). Receptors were obtained from a man over 45 who had recovered from COVID-19. Each CDR3 is given with its conserved first and last residue. Each record gives: D gene, V gene, J gene, clone size, CDR3 protein, CDR3 DNA. A D gene is named only where the DNA matches it firmly. Expanded clones are given a class, and other clones once, few, many or no size at all.

>NA|TRBV5-1|TRBJ2-7|NA
CASSLGTVPYEQYF
TGCGCCAGCAGCTTGGGGACAGTCCCCTACGAGCAGTACTTC
>NA|TRBV7-2|TRBJ2-5|NA
CASSAMGGQETQYF
TGTGCCAGCAGCGCTATGGGGGGCCAAGAGACCCAGTACTTC
>TRBD1|TRBV5-1|TRBJ1-6|NA
CASSSRIRQGSNSPLHF
TGCGCCAGCAGCTCCCGCATCCGACAGGGATCCAATTCACCCCTCCACTTT
>NA|TRBV5-5|TRBJ1-3|NA
CASSLGLVGGSGNTIYF
TGTGCCAGCAGCTTGGGCTTGGTAGGGGGCTCTGGAAACACCATATATTTT
>NA|TRBV19|TRBJ1-5|NA
CASSWSGNNQPQHF
TGTGCCAGTAGTTGGTCAGGGAACAATCAGCCCCAGCATTTT
>NA|TRBV14|TRBJ1-2|NA
CASSQGRNGYTF
TGTGCCAGCAGCCAAGGGAGGAATGGCTACACCTTC
>NA|TRBV3-1/TRBV3-2|TRBJ1-6|NA
CASSLGQSINSPLHF
TGTGCCAGCAGCCTAGGACAGAGCATTAATTCACCCCTCCACTTT
>TRBD2|TRBV7-8|TRBJ2-3|NA
CASSSRIAGGSTDTQYF
TGTGCCAGCAGCTCCCGAATAGCGGGGGGCAGCACAGATACGCAGTATTTT
>TRBD1|TRBV5-6|TRBJ2-3|NA
CASSLYTGTGGYTQYF
TGTGCCAGCAGCTTGTATACGGGGACAGGGGGATATACGCAGTATTTT
>TRBD1|TRBV7-9|TRBJ1-1|NA
CASSVKDRAITEAFF
TGTGCCAGCAGCGTGAAGGACAGGGCCATCACTGAAGCTTTCTTT
>TRBD1|TRBV4-1|TRBJ1-2|NA
CASSAGTGVSYTF
TGCGCCAGCAGCGCTGGGACAGGGGTAAGCTACACCTTC
>TRBD2|TRBV7-2|TRBJ2-3|NA
CASSVIAGRSTDTQYF
TGTGCCAGCAGCGTAATAGCGGGCCGGAGCACAGATACGCAGTATTTT
>NA|TRBV12-5|TRBJ1-2|few
CASGQGQIANYGYTF
TGTGCTAGTGGTCAAGGACAGATAGCTAACTATGGCTACACCTTC
>NA|TRBV19|TRBJ1-6|NA
CASSSQDYYNSPLHF
TGTGCCAGTAGTTCACAGGATTACTATAATTCACCCCTCCACTTT
>TRBD2|TRBV3-1/TRBV3-2|TRBJ2-3|NA
CASSQPSGGRGQYF
TGTGCCAGCAGCCAACCCAGCGGGGGCAGGGGGCAGTATTTT
>TRBD1|TRBV6-5|TRBJ1-5|NA
CASSRTGGEGQPQHF
TGTGCCAGCAGTAGGACAGGGGGCGAGGGTCAGCCCCAGCATTTT
>NA|TRBV7-2|TRBJ1-5|NA
CASSLAEGANQPQHF
TGTGCCAGCAGCTTAGCGGAGGGTGCCAATCAGCCCCAGCATTTT
>TRBD2|TRBV2|TRBJ2-3|NA
CASSALAGAKDTQYF
TGTGCCAGCAGTGCGCTAGCGGGGGCGAAAGATACGCAGTATTTT
>TRBD2|TRBV20-1|TRBJ2-7|NA
CSASPATSGSYEQYF
TGCAGTGCTAGTCCGGCGACTAGCGGGTCCTACGAGCAGTACTTC
>NA|TRBV18|TRBJ2-7|NA
CASSPRRSYEQYF
TGTGCCAGCTCACCCCGACGGAGCTACGAGCAGTACTTC
>TRBD1|TRBV30|TRBJ2-4|NA
CAWNPGTGLAKNIQYF
TGTGCCTGGAACCCCGGGACAGGACTAGCCAAAAACATTCAGTACTTC
>TRBD1|TRBV3-1/TRBV3-2|TRBJ1-5|NA
CASSQGTGYQPQHF
TGTGCCAGCAGCCAAGGGACAGGGTATCAGCCCCAGCATTTT
>NA|TRBV7-2|TRBJ1-6|NA
CASSFALTRGSPLHF
TGTGCCAGCAGCTTTGCCCTCACGCGAGGTTCACCCCTCCACTTT
>NA|TRBV9|TRBJ1-1|NA
CASSVAGQGYTEAFF
TGTGCCAGCAGCGTAGCTGGGCAGGGCTACACTGAAGCTTTCTTT
>NA|TRBV27|TRBJ1-4|NA
CASSLSYTGLNEKLFF
TGTGCCAGCAGTTTATCTTATACAGGGCTTAATGAAAAACTGTTTTTT
>NA|TRBV5-1|TRBJ1-5|NA
CASSLGGSNQPQHF
TGCGCCAGCAGCTTAGGGGGAAGCAATCAGCCCCAGCATTTT
>NA|TRBV4-2|TRBJ1-5|NA
CASSQGGDPNQPQHF
TGTGCCAGCAGCCAAGGGGGGGACCCCAATCAGCCCCAGCATTTT
>TRBD1|TRBV16|TRBJ2-1|NA
CASSRKGANEQFF
TGTGCCAGCAGTCGCAAGGGGGCTAATGAGCAGTTCTTC
>NA|TRBV18|TRBJ1-1|once
CASSPPSVNTEAFF
TGTGCCAGCTCACCACCCTCCGTGAACACTGAAGCTTTCTTT
>TRBD1|TRBV7-9|TRBJ1-2|many
CASSSLRTGDANYGYTF
TGTGCCAGCAGCTCCCTCAGGACAGGGGATGCGAACTATGGCTACACCTTC
>NA|TRBV7-8|TRBJ1-5|NA
CASSVGAGNQPQHF
TGTGCCAGCAGTGTGGGGGCTGGCAATCAGCCCCAGCATTTT
>TRBD2|TRBV4-2|TRBJ2-3|NA
CASSQATSGGADTQYF
TGTGCCAGCAGCCAAGCCACTAGCGGGGGGGCAGATACGCAGTATTTT
>NA|TRBV4-3|TRBJ2-1|NA
CASSQRGFPYNEQFF
TGCGCCAGCAGCCAAAGAGGTTTCCCCTACAATGAGCAGTTCTTC
>TRBD2|TRBV7-8|TRBJ2-5|few
CASQDRAGAIQETQYF
TGTGCCAGCCAAGATCGAGCGGGGGCTATCCAAGAGACCCAGTACTTC
>NA|TRBV5-1|TRBJ2-1|once
CASSLGGLNEQFF
TGCGCCAGCAGCTTGGGGGGGCTGAATGAGCAGTTCTTC
>TRBD1|TRBV11-2|TRBJ1-2|NA
CASSRGTGGNYGYTF
TGTGCCAGCAGCCGAGGCACAGGGGGGAACTATGGCTACACCTTC
>NA|TRBV5-4|TRBJ2-2|NA
CASGKGLGELFF
TGTGCCAGCGGAAAGGGGCTCGGGGAGCTGTTTTTT
>NA|TRBV6-5|TRBJ1-1|NA
CASSYRRAGAPEAFF
TGTGCCAGCAGTTACCGGAGGGCAGGAGCTCCTGAAGCTTTCTTT
>NA|TRBV18|TRBJ1-5|NA
CASSLLAESNQPQHF
TGTGCCAGCTCGCTGCTAGCGGAAAGCAATCAGCCCCAGCATTTT
>NA|TRBV27|TRBJ1-2|NA
CASSLSRGSHGYTF
TGTGCCAGCAGTTTATCACGGGGGTCCCATGGCTACACCTTC
>TRBD1|TRBV5-1|TRBJ2-7|NA
CASSHDRGPYEQYF
TGCGCCAGCAGCCATGACAGGGGCCCCTACGAGCAGTACTTC
>NA|TRBV7-9|TRBJ1-2|NA
CASSSLQETYGYTF
TGTGCCAGCAGTTCGTTACAGGAGACCTATGGCTACACCTTC
>NA|TRBV6-5|TRBJ1-6|NA
CASSNEGFSSPLHF
TGTGCCAGCAGCAACGAGGGTTTTAGCTCACCCCTCCACTTT
>TRBD1|TRBV9|TRBJ1-6|NA
CASSAGGIRNSPLHF
TGTGCCAGCAGCGCAGGGGGCATTCGTAATTCACCCCTCCACTTT
>NA|TRBV7-3|TRBJ2-6|NA
CASSPTPAAMGANVLTF
TGTGCCAGCAGCCCGACGCCCGCGGCGATGGGGGCCAACGTCCTGACTTTC
>NA|TRBV7-9|TRBJ1-6|few
CASSLEGGTNSPLHF
TGTGCCAGCAGCTTAGAAGGAGGAACAAATTCACCCCTCCACTTT
>TRBD1|TRBV6-1|TRBJ2-5|NA
CASSEAGTDQETQYF
TGTGCCAGCAGTGAAGCGGGGACAGACCAAGAGACCCAGTACTTC
>NA|TRBV2|TRBJ2-7|NA
CASSATNRVEQYF
TGTGCCAGCAGTGCCACCAACAGGGTCGAGCAGTACTTC
>NA|TRBV19|TRBJ1-6|few
CASRTKTGMRNSPLHF
TGTGCCAGTCGCACCAAGACAGGTATGAGAAATTCACCCCTCCACTTT
>NA|TRBV9|TRBJ1-1|NA
CASSYQPSPTEAFF
TGTGCCAGCAGCTATCAGCCTAGCCCCACTGAAGCTTTCTTT
>NA|TRBV3-1/TRBV3-2|TRBJ1-2|NA
CASSQDHGGRGYTF
TGTGCCAGCAGCCAAGATCACGGGGGTCGTGGCTACACCTTC
>NA|TRBV7-8|TRBJ1-3|NA
CASSLVALGNTIYF
TGTGCCAGCAGCTTAGTGGCCCTGGGAAACACCATATATTTT
>TRBD1|TRBV12-5|TRBJ2-2|NA
CASGLVPDRASTGELFF
TGTGCTAGTGGTTTGGTACCAGACAGGGCGTCCACCGGGGAGCTGTTTTTT
>TRBD1|TRBV23-1|TRBJ1-1|NA
CASSQYGTVNTEAFF
TGCGCCAGCAGTCAGTACGGGACAGTGAACACTGAAGCTTTCTTT
>TRBD1|TRBV19|TRBJ1-1|NA
CASSPGTGVTEAFF
TGTGCCAGTAGCCCCGGGACAGGGGTCACTGAAGCTTTCTTT
>NA|TRBV11-2|TRBJ1-3|NA
CASSRTLYSGNTIYF
TGTGCCAGCAGTCGGACACTTTACTCTGGAAACACCATATATTTT
>TRBD1|TRBV6-1|TRBJ1-1|NA
CASSGRLGQGVNTEAFF
TGTGCCAGCAGTGGACGATTGGGACAGGGGGTGAACACTGAAGCTTTCTTT
>NA|TRBV4-2|TRBJ2-3|NA
CASSQDGTSTDTQYF
TGTGCCAGCAGCCAAGATGGGACAAGCACAGATACGCAGTATTTT
>NA|TRBV6-5|TRBJ1-2|NA
CASREGYGYTF
TGTGCCAGCAGAGAGGGCTATGGCTACACCTTC